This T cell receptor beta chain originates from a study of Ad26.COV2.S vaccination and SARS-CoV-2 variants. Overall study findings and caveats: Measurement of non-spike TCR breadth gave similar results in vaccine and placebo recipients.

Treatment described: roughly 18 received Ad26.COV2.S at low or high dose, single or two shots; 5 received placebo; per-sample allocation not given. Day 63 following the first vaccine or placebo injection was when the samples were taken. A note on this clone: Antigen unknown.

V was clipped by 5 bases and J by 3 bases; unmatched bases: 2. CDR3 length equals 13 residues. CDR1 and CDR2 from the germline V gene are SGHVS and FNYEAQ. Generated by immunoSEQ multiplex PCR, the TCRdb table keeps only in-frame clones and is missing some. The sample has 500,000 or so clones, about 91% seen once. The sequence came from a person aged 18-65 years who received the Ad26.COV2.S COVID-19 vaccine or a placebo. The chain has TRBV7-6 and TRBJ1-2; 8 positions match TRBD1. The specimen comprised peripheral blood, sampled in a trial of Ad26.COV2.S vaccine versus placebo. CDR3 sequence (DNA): TGTGCCAGCAGCCAGGGGGCTTACTATGGCTACACCTTC. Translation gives CASSQGAYYGYTF. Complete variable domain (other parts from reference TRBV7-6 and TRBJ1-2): GAGVSQSPRYKVTKRGQDVALRCDPISGHVSLYWYRQALGQGPEFLTYFNYEAQQDKSGLPNDRFSAERPEGSISTLTIQRTEQRDSAMYRCASSQGAYYGYTFGSGTRLTVV.